These 17 T cell receptor beta chains were sequenced from one sample in a study of OX40 agonist ivuxolimab in advanced cancers. Sequenced by immunoSEQ multiplex PCR; TCRdb stores in-frame clones only, minus some. The table includes under 20,000 clones, approximately 80% detected once. The specimen was CD4+ or CD8+ T cells sorted from blood, collected in a trial of the OX40 agonist ivuxolimab. The receptors derive from an adult with an advanced solid tumor such as melanoma, head and neck, liver or kidney cancer.

V is TRBV6-4 and J is TRBJ2-3; TRBD2 matches 14 bases. CDR1 is MRHNA, CDR2 SNTAGT, per germline. Trimming took 6 bases from V and 0 from J; bases not matched to a gene: 5. This CDR3 contains 17 residues. This CDR3 reads CASRRTSGGTSTDTQYF. In DNA form, the CDR3 reads TGTGCCAGCAGGCGGACTAGCGGGGGGACTAGCACAGATACGCAGTATTTT.

The chain combines TRBV6-5 with TRBJ1-2, with 9 bases lining up with TRBD1. J lost 6 bases, V lost 7 bases, and 6 bases had no gene match. The germline V gene encodes CDR1 MNHEY and CDR2 SVGAGI. The CDR3 is made up of 13 amino acids. The CDR3 region has the DNA TGTGCCAGCACAGGGACAGGGTTGAATGGCTACACCTTC. It specifies CASTGTGLNGYTF.

The V gene is TRBV28, the J gene TRBJ1-2; 8 bases are a match to TRBD1. Germline CDR1 MDHEN, CDR2 SYDVKM. The ends lost 5 bases at V and 0 bases at J; junction bases unmatched: 5. The CDR3 totals 15 residues. CDR3 DNA: TGTGCCAGCAGTCCAGGGGGCTATTCTAACTATGGCTACACCTTC. It translates to CASSPGGYSNYGYTF.

This chain uses TRBV28 with TRBJ1-2, with TRBD1 identical over 8 bases. From germline, CDR1 is MDHEN and CDR2 SYDVKM. CDR3 length equals 15 residues. The V gene end was trimmed by 4 bases and the J gene end by 4 bases; junction bases not matched to a gene: 8. In DNA form, the CDR3 reads TGTGCCAGCAGTTCAGCCCAGGGGGCCCCCTATGGCTACACCTTC. Translating it yields CASSSAQGAPYGYTF.

The rearrangement links TRBV7-2 to TRBJ2-7, with 8 bases aligning to TRBD2. V was clipped by 4 bases and J by 1 base; unmatched bases: 0. Germline V gives CDR1 SGHTA, CDR2 FQGNSA. The length of the CDR3 is 13 residues. CDR3 sequence reads: CASSSSGSYEQYF. The DNA for the CDR3 is TGTGCCAGCAGCTCTAGCGGGTCCTACGAGCAGTACTTC.

The V and J genes are TRBV2 and TRBJ1-2; TRBD1 matches at 8 bases. The CDR3 length is 15 residues. Germline-derived CDR1 and CDR2 are SNHLY and FYNNEI. Trimming removed 7 bases from V and 4 bases from J; junction bases left unmatched: 11. CDR3 nucleotide sequence: TGTGCCAGCAAGGTCGGGGGACAGGTTATCTATGGCTACACCTTC. Translating gives CASKVGGQVIYGYTF.

This clone was seen a single time. The chain combines TRBV29-1 with TRBJ1-1; D not resolved. Germline V gene data show CDR1 as SQVTM and CDR2 as ANQGSEA. The CDR3 sequence is 12 residues long. V was trimmed by 7 bases and J by 3 bases, leaving 12 bases between them. The chain's CDR3 is CSATLLDTEAFF. The CDR3 coding sequence is TGCAGCGCTACTCTGTTGGACACTGAAGCTTTCTTT.

The chain combines TRBV11-2 with TRBJ2-3; 7 positions match TRBD2. V shed 2 bases and J 0 bases; nucleotides not matched to a gene: 5. This CDR3 comprises 16 residues. Germline V gene lookup returns CDR1 SGHAT and CDR2 FQNNGV. CDR3 amino acids: CASSLRWGGSTDTQYF. CDR3 in DNA: TGTGCCAGCAGCTTAAGGTGGGGGGGAAGCACAGATACGCAGTATTTT.

Regarding this clone: Likely a read error: the CDR3 ends without its conserved phenylalanine or tryptophan. The genes are TRBV27 and TRBJ2-7; 7 bases are shared with TRBD1. Looked up from germline, CDR1 is MNHEY and CDR2 is SMNVEV (reference sequence). The CDR3 sequence is 14 residues long. J gave up 5 bases and V 6 bases, and 10 bases lay outside the gene matches. CDR3 sequence: CASSLNRGENEQYL. CDR3 sequence (DNA): TGTGCCAGCAGCTTAAACAGGGGAGAAAACGAGCAGTACCTC.

This chain joins TRBV9 and TRBJ2-3, with 12 bases lining up with TRBD2. The CDR3 is 14 amino acids. Germline V CDR1 and CDR2: SGDLS, YYNGEE. The trim removed 7 bases at V and 2 bases at J, leaving 2 bases unmatched. Written as DNA, the CDR3 is TGTGCCAGCGGACTAGCGGGAACCACAGATACGCAGTATTTT. Its translation: CASGLAGTTDTQYF.

This clone was detected only a few times. Compared with germline, one end of the junction differs, possibly owing to a read error. The chain uses TRBV28 and TRBJ1-5, with D uncertain. The germline gives CDR1 MDHEN, CDR2 SYDVKM. This CDR3 is 15 amino acids long. The CDR3 region is CASILSGLSNQPQHF. CDR3 DNA: TGTGCCAGCATTTTAAGCGGCCTTAGCAATCAGCCCCAGCATTTT. Full variable domain (missing parts from reference TRBV28 and TRBJ1-5): DVKVTQSSRYLVKRTGEKVFLECVQDMDHENMFWYRQDPGLGLRLIYFSYDVKMKEKGDIPEGYSVSREKKERFSLILESASTNQTSMYLCASILSGLSNQPQHFGDGTRLSIL.

The CDR3 nucleotides are TGTGCCAGCAGTTTTGGGTATGGCTACACCTTC. Protein: CASSFGYGYTF. The V call is TRBV28, the J call TRBJ1-2; D unclear. The CDR3 runs 11 residues. V gave up 3 bases and J gave up 5 bases, with 4 bases separating them. The germline V gene has CDR1 MDHEN and CDR2 SYDVKM.

The chain carries TRBV29-1 and TRBJ2-5, with D perhaps assigned TRBD1 or TRBD2 (5 bases each). The CDR3 extends over 12 amino acids. V lost 8 bases, J lost 4 bases, and 14 bases lay in between. CDR1 is SQVTM and CDR2 is ANQGSEA in the germline V gene. The CDR3 DNA sequence: TGCAGCATGGGACCATCAATAGAGACCCAGTACTTC. It codes for CSMGPSIETQYF.

This clone was detected a few times. This chain joins TRBV19 and TRBJ1-2; D is uncertain. V gave up 1 base and J gave up 9 bases, with 12 bases separating them. Looked up from germline, CDR1 is LNHDA and CDR2 is SQIVND (reference sequence). The CDR3 runs 13 residues. CDR3 residues: CASSIAGMNSYTF. DNA of the CDR3: TGTGCCAGTAGTATAGCCGGGATGAATAGCTACACCTTC.

The gene calls are TRBV29-1 and TRBJ2-1; 12 bases match TRBD2. The V and J ends lost 5 bases and 7 bases, in that order; junction bases with no gene match: 6. CDR1 is SQVTM, CDR2 ANQGSEA, per germline. CDR3 size: 14 residues. CDR3 DNA sequence: TGCAGCGTTACCGGGACTAGCGGGCCAAATGAGCAGTTCTTC. Protein product: CSVTGTSGPNEQFF.

CDR3 DNA sequence: TGTGCCACCCTTCTCGGGGGACAAGGAGGGGAGACCCAGTACTTC. It encodes CATLLGGQGGETQYF. The chain employs TRBV2 and TRBJ2-5; D assignment may be TRBD1 or TRBD2 (6 bases each). V was clipped by 10 bases and J by 5 bases, with 23 bases between them. Germline V gives CDR1 SNHLY, CDR2 FYNNEI. CDR3 length: 15 residues. The whole variable domain, filled in from reference TRBV2 and TRBJ2-5, reads EPEVTQTPSHQVTQMGQEVILRCVPISNHLYFYWYRQILGQKVEFLVSFYNNEISEKSEIFDDQFSVERPDGSNFTLKIRSTKLEDSAMYFCATLLGGQGGETQYFGPGTRLLVL.

The chain is built from TRBV29-1 and TRBJ2-1; 9 nucleotides align to TRBD2. The V gene end was trimmed by 7 bases and the J gene end by 4 bases; junction bases not matched to a gene: 8. Germline values: CDR1 SQVTM, CDR2 ANQGSEA. The CDR3 runs to 14 residues. DNA of the CDR3: TGCAGCGCTAGACTAGCGGCTCTTTACAATGAGCAGTTCTTC. Residues: CSARLAALYNEQFF.